These T cell receptor beta chains were read from a single sample in a study of blood T cells in healthy people across ages. TCRdb re-called the 5' RACE reads with MiXCR, one entry per CDR3 protein. Of hundreds of thousands of distinct CDR3 sequences in the sample, 29% are singletons; the top ten hold 17%. The sequenced sample was blood. The origin of the receptors is a woman older than 75 in good health. Both conserved end residues are part of each CDR3. The D gene is left open where the match is weak. Clone sizes are given selectively: once, few, many, or a class where the clone is expanded.

abundance	d_gene	v_gene	len	j_gene	CDR3nt	CDR3aa
.	.	TRBV20-1	14	TRBJ2-3	TGCAGTGCGGGACAATGGTCTAGCACAGATACGCAGTATTTT	CSAGQWSSTDTQYF
many	.	TRBV9	15	TRBJ2-3	TGTGCCAGCAGCGTAGGAATTAGTAGCACAGATACGCAGTATTTT	CASSVGISSTDTQYF
many	.	TRBV28	10	TRBJ2-7	TGTGCCAGCAGCATTTACGAGCAGTACTTC	CASSIYEQYF
many	TRBD2	TRBV7-9	14	TRBJ2-3	TGTGCCAGCAGCCGGGACTACGGCACAGATACGCAGTATTTT	CASSRDYGTDTQYF
.	.	TRBV7-2	15	TRBJ1-5	TGTGCCAGCGGCTTACGGGGAGCAGCCAATCAGCCCCAGCATTTT	CASGLRGAANQPQHF
many	TRBD2	TRBV6-5	15	TRBJ2-7	TGTGCCAGCCGACGCTCAGCCGGGACTAGTTACGAGCAGTACTTC	CASRRSAGTSYEQYF
.	.	TRBV7-9	14	TRBJ1-2	TGTGCCAGCAGCGTCAGGGGAACTAACTATGGCTACACCTTC	CASSVRGTNYGYTF
.	.	TRBV28	12	TRBJ1-2	TGTGCCAGCAGTTCGGACAAGTATGGCTACACCTTC	CASSSDKYGYTF
many	.	TRBV2	16	TRBJ2-6	TGTGCCAGCAGTCTACAGGGACTGCTCGGGGCCAACGTCCTGACTTTC	CASSLQGLLGANVLTF
many	TRBD1	TRBV6-1	18	TRBJ2-1	TGTGCCAGCAGTGAGAATATTCCGGGGACAGGGTTCGGAAATGAGCAGTTCTTC	CASSENIPGTGFGNEQFF
many	.	TRBV5-1	17	TRBJ2-1	TGCGCCAGCAGCTTGGCCAAGGTAGATAGGTCCTACAATGAGCAGTTCTTC	CASSLAKVDRSYNEQFF
many	.	TRBV18	12	TRBJ2-1	TGTGCCAGCTCACCAATAGGGAATGAGCAGTTCTTC	CASSPIGNEQFF
many	.	TRBV6-2/TRBV6-3	11	TRBJ2-5	TGTGCCAGCAGGCAGGGAGAGACCCAGTACTTC	CASRQGETQYF
many	TRBD2	TRBV27	15	TRBJ2-5	TGTGCCAGCAGTCCTAGCGGGGGGGAGATGGAGACCCAGTACTTC	CASSPSGGEMETQYF
.	.	TRBV6-1	15	TRBJ1-5	TGTGCCAGCAGACTTGAGGGTGATAGCAATCAGCCCCAGCATTTT	CASRLEGDSNQPQHF
many	TRBD2	TRBV7-9	15	TRBJ2-5	TGTGCCAGCAGCTCCCCCGGGACTAGACGCGAGACCCAGTACTTC	CASSSPGTRRETQYF
few	.	TRBV12-3/TRBV12-4	14	TRBJ2-3	TGTGCCAGCAGTTTAGAGACGGGGGCTAGGGCGCAGTATTTT	CASSLETGARAQYF
few	TRBD1	TRBV5-1	14	TRBJ1-2	TGCGCCAGCTCGGACAGGGGGCGCAACTATGGCTACACCTTC	CASSDRGRNYGYTF
few	.	TRBV18	13	TRBJ2-7	TGTGCCAGCTCACCACTAGACAGCGGGTCCCAGTACTTC	CASSPLDSGSQYF
many	.	TRBV20-1	13	TRBJ2-3	TGCAGTGCTTTTTTTCCGGGGGCAGAAACGCAGTATTTT	CSAFFPGAETQYF
.	TRBD1	TRBV15	18	TRBJ1-1	TGTGCCACCAGCAGAGAACTCATTTACGGGCAGGGGGATACTGAAGCTTTCTTT	CATSRELIYGQGDTEAFF
.	.	TRBV2	13	TRBJ1-4	TGTGCCAGCAGTGGCTTTGGTTTTGAAAAACTGTTTTTT	CASSGFGFEKLFF
many	.	TRBV3-1	13	TRBJ1-2	TGTGCCAGCAGCCAAGATGGCAACTATGGCTACACCTTC	CASSQDGNYGYTF
.	TRBD2	TRBV6-5	15	TRBJ2-3	TGTGCCAGCAGTCCACCGGGACTAATGACAGATACGCAGTATTTT	CASSPPGLMTDTQYF
many	.	TRBV20-1	10	TRBJ2-7	TGCAGTGCAGCCGACAGACGGCAGTACTTC	CSAADRRQYF
.	TRBD1	TRBV18	14	TRBJ1-2	TGTGCCAGCTCACCACCAGGACAGGGGTCTGGCTACACCTTC	CASSPPGQGSGYTF
.	TRBD1	TRBV5-1	13	TRBJ2-7	TGCGCCAGCTCCGGGACAGGGTTTAACGAGCAGTACTTC	CASSGTGFNEQYF
many	.	TRBV10-2	13	TRBJ2-7	TGCGCCAGCAGAAAGCCATCCTCCTACGAGCAGTACTTC	CASRKPSSYEQYF
many	TRBD1	TRBV29-1	18	TRBJ1-5	TGCAGCGTTGTAACCGGACAGGGGGGCGGGAGGGGCAATCAGCCCCAGCATTTT	CSVVTGQGGGRGNQPQHF
many	.	TRBV6-2/TRBV6-3	14	TRBJ1-5	TGTGCCAGCAGTTACTCGGGGGGCGTTCAGCCCCAGCATTTT	CASSYSGGVQPQHF
many	TRBD1	TRBV7-2	14	TRBJ2-5	TGTGCCAGCAGCTTAGAACAGGGGAGAGAGACCCAGTACTTC	CASSLEQGRETQYF
.	.	TRBV7-2	14	TRBJ1-2	TGTGCCAGCACCACCCAGCGGGGCTACTATGGCTACACCTTC	CASTTQRGYYGYTF
.	.	TRBV7-2	15	TRBJ1-1	TGTGCCAGCAGCTTCTGGGGGGGCGGGAACACTGAAGCTTTCTTT	CASSFWGGGNTEAFF
many	TRBD2	TRBV7-2	20	TRBJ2-4	TGTGCCAGCAGCTTAAAAGCCCGGGGACTAGCGGGGGAAACCAAAAACATTCAGTACTTC	CASSLKARGLAGETKNIQYF
once	.	TRBV18	13	TRBJ2-7	TGTGCCAGCTCCTTTTCCCAGGACAATGAGCAGTACTTC	CASSFSQDNEQYF
many	.	TRBV7-2	14	TRBJ2-5	TGTGCCAGCAGTCGGGACTTCAATGCGGAGACCCAGTACTTC	CASSRDFNAETQYF
many	.	TRBV7-2	12	TRBJ2-1	TGTGCCAGCAGCTCACCCTACAATGAGCAGTTCTTC	CASSSPYNEQFF
.	.	TRBV11-2	13	TRBJ2-7	TGTGCCAGCAGCTTAGCTTCTTCCTACGAGCAGGACTTC	CASSLASSYEQDF
many	.	TRBV9	16	TRBJ2-1	TGTGCCAGCAGCCCCCTTCGGGCGGGGCCGCTCAATGAGCAGTTCTTC	CASSPLRAGPLNEQFF
many	.	TRBV7-9	17	TRBJ2-4	TGTGCCAGCAGCTTAGGGGGGAACAGGTTAGCCAAAAACATTCAGTACTTC	CASSLGGNRLAKNIQYF
few	.	TRBV9	14	TRBJ2-2	TGTGCCAGCAGGGATACAGTTAACACCGGGGAGCTGTTTTTT	CASRDTVNTGELFF
many	.	TRBV6-1	14	TRBJ1-5	TGTGCCAGCAGTGAAGCTGGTGGGAGTCAGCCCCAGCATTTT	CASSEAGGSQPQHF
.	.	TRBV6-5	14	TRBJ1-5	TGTGCCAGCGGGGACCCGACAGGCAATCAGCCCCAGCATTTT	CASGDPTGNQPQHF
many	.	TRBV6-5	18	TRBJ2-7	TGTGCCAGCAGTTCACATGCAGGGTCAGGCCAAGCTTCCTACGAGCAGTACTTC	CASSSHAGSGQASYEQYF
few	.	TRBV9	12	TRBJ1-1	TGTGCCAGCCGAGGGGAGGGTACTGAAGCTTTCTTT	CASRGEGTEAFF
.	.	TRBV6-2/TRBV6-3	15	TRBJ1-5	TGTGCCAGCGGACCCAGGGGCTTCGGCAATCAGCCCCAGCATTTT	CASGPRGFGNQPQHF
.	.	TRBV7-2	13	TRBJ2-7	TGTGCCAGCAGCTTAATGGGGGCCCTTAGTCCGTACTTC	CASSLMGALSPYF
once	TRBD2	TRBV20-1	14	TRBJ2-1	TGCAGTGCTAGTTCCAGCGGGGGGACAAATGAGCAGTTCTTC	CSASSSGGTNEQFF
few	.	TRBV20-1	15	TRBJ2-1	TGCAGTGCTGGCCCCCCCAGGGGGGCCCAAGAGACCCAGTTCTTC	CSAGPPRGAQETQFF
many	.	TRBV10-3	16	TRBJ2-1	TGTGCCATCAGGGCATGGGGTGGGGAATTCTACAATGAGCAGTTCTTC	CAIRAWGGEFYNEQFF
.	TRBD2	TRBV15	15	TRBJ2-1	TGTGCCACCAGCACCAGCGGGGGGGCATACAATGAGCAGTTCTTC	CATSTSGGAYNEQFF